This is a list of T cell receptor beta chains from one sample in a study of blood T cell repertoires in COVID-19. Sequenced by immunoSEQ multiplex PCR; TCRdb stores in-frame clones only, minus some. The data show around 170,000 clones, roughly 85% seen once. Material: peripheral blood. The source of these receptors is a man aged 50 to 59 with active or convalescent COVID-19. CDR3s include the opening cysteine and the closing phenylalanine or tryptophan. D genes are given only for firm matches. Where a row states a size, it is once, few, many or the class of an expanded clone; other rows omit it.

D | J | size | V | CDR3 | DNA
NA | TRBJ1-6 | NA | TRBV30 | CAGTGISYNSPLHF | TGTGCCGGAACCGGGATCTCCTATAATTCACCCCTCCACTTT
TRBD1 | TRBJ1-2 | few | TRBV12-3/TRBV12-4 | CASSRQGGYGYTF | TGTGCCAGCAGTCGACAGGGCGGCTATGGCTACACCTTC
NA | TRBJ1-1 | NA | TRBV7-9 | CASGRADREAFF | TGTGCCAGCGGGAGAGCCGACCGTGAAGCTTTCTTT
TRBD1 | TRBJ2-5 | NA | TRBV6-5 | CASSPTGVPETQYF | TGTGCCAGCAGTCCGACAGGGGTTCCAGAGACCCAGTACTTC
TRBD2 | TRBJ2-7 | NA | TRBV27 | CATKAGGPYEQYF | TGTGCCACCAAAGCGGGGGGACCCTACGAGCAGTACTTC
NA | TRBJ2-1 | NA | TRBV5-5 | CASSLGPFGSGDNEQFF | TGTGCCAGCAGCCTAGGACCTTTCGGGAGTGGGGACAATGAGCAGTTCTTC
TRBD1 | TRBJ1-4 | NA | TRBV5-5 | CASSLEPGGEKLFF | TGTGCCAGCAGCTTGGAGCCAGGGGGGGAAAAACTGTTTTTT
NA | TRBJ1-2 | NA | TRBV7-2 | CASSRVLDGYTF | TGTGCCAGCAGTCGCGTTTTGGATGGCTACACCTTC
NA | TRBJ2-1 | NA | TRBV4-1 | CASSQVLNRDNEQFF | TGCGCCAGCAGCCAAGTCCTTAACCGCGACAATGAGCAGTTCTTC
TRBD1 | TRBJ2-4 | NA | TRBV30 | CAWGPGTVRSKNIQYF | TGTGCCTGGGGCCCCGGGACAGTTCGGTCCAAAAACATTCAGTACTTC
TRBD2 | TRBJ2-7 | NA | TRBV6-6 | CASRTGLAGSSYEQYF | TGTGCCAGCAGAACTGGACTAGCGGGATCCTCCTACGAGCAGTACTTC
NA | TRBJ2-1 | NA | TRBV12-3/TRBV12-4 | CASSFNNEQFF | TGTGCCAGCAGTTTTAACAATGAGCAGTTCTTC
NA | TRBJ2-2 | NA | TRBV5-6 | CASSLSWRTNTGELFF | TGTGCCAGCAGCTTGTCCTGGCGGACGAACACCGGGGAGCTGTTTTTT
NA | TRBJ1-2 | NA | TRBV27 | CASSLKLSGYGYTF | TGTGCCAGCAGTTTAAAACTATCGGGCTATGGCTACACCTTC
NA | TRBJ1-2 | once | TRBV6-5 | CASNQNYGYTF | TGTGCCAGCAATCAGAACTATGGCTACACCTTC
NA | TRBJ2-1 | NA | TRBV27 | CASSLGAQTQRQFF | TGTGCCAGCAGTTTAGGCGCACAGACCCAGAGGCAGTTCTTC
TRBD1 | TRBJ2-6 | NA | TRBV6-5 | CASSNRGSGANVLTF | TGTGCCAGCAGTAACAGGGGATCTGGGGCCAACGTCCTGACTTTC
TRBD1 | TRBJ2-7 | many | TRBV10-3 | CAISLDRPYEQYF | TGTGCCATCAGCCTGGACAGGCCTTACGAGCAGTACTTC
NA | TRBJ1-1 | NA | TRBV6-5 | CASSTGTRSQGAFF | TGTGCCAGCAGTACCGGGACACGGTCCCAGGGAGCTTTCTTT
TRBD1 | TRBJ1-2 | NA | TRBV2 | CASSPTGLDGYTF | TGTGCCAGCAGCCCGACAGGGTTGGACGGCTACACCTTC
NA | TRBJ1-1 | NA | TRBV10-3 | CAISAGGAGTEAFF | TGTGCCATCAGTGCGGGGGGCGCAGGCACTGAAGCTTTCTTT
TRBD1 | TRBJ2-7 | NA | TRBV5-1 | CASSPGQGSNEQYF | TGCGCCAGCAGCCCCGGACAGGGTAGTAACGAGCAGTACTTC
TRBD1 | TRBJ2-3 | NA | TRBV7-2 | CASSWTGDTQYF | TGTGCCAGCAGCTGGACAGGAGATACGCAGTATTTT
NA | TRBJ1-6 | NA | TRBV3-1/TRBV3-2 | CASSLTQPGSPLHF | TGTGCCAGCAGCCTCACGCAGCCGGGTTCACCCCTCCACTTT
TRBD2 | TRBJ2-5 | NA | TRBV7-9 | CASSRTSGGRQETQYF | TGTGCCAGCAGCAGGACTAGCGGGGGGCGCCAAGAGACCCAGTACTTC
NA | TRBJ2-7 | few | TRBV18 | CASSGDLRSSYEQYF | TGTGCCAGCTCAGGGGACTTGCGAAGCTCCTACGAGCAGTACTTC
NA | TRBJ2-2 | NA | TRBV4-2 | CASSQDRASAHTGELFF | TGTGCCAGCAGCCAAGATAGGGCTAGCGCCCACACCGGGGAGCTGTTTTTT
NA | TRBJ1-1 | NA | TRBV7-3 | CASSLGSMNTEAFF | TGTGCCAGCAGCTTAGGCAGTATGAACACTGAAGCTTTCTTT
NA | TRBJ1-5 | NA | TRBV27 | CATDYQPQHF | TGTGCCACCGACTATCAGCCCCAGCATTTT
NA | TRBJ1-2 | NA | TRBV6-2/TRBV6-3 | CASSYSGVGRNYGYTF | TGTGCCAGCAGTTACTCGGGCGTAGGGAGGAACTATGGCTACACCTTC
TRBD2 | TRBJ2-5 | NA | TRBV6-2/TRBV6-3 | CASSYGIAGGQETQYF | TGTGCCAGCAGTTACGGTATAGCGGGGGGGCAAGAGACCCAGTACTTC
NA | TRBJ1-5 | NA | TRBV30 | CAWSVSRSQPQHF | TGTGCCTGGAGTGTTAGCCGGTCTCAGCCCCAGCATTTT
NA | TRBJ2-5 | NA | TRBV25-1 | CASSEYSSGRGIGETQYF | TGTGCCAGCAGTGAATATTCATCCGGGAGAGGTATAGGAGAGACCCAGTACTTC
NA | TRBJ1-1 | NA | TRBV7-9 | CASSLKAGSEAFF | TGTGCCAGCAGCTTAAAGGCCGGGAGTGAAGCTTTCTTT
NA | TRBJ1-1 | NA | TRBV19 | CASSIGNEAFF | TGTGCCAGTAGTATCGGTAATGAAGCTTTCTTT
NA | TRBJ2-7 | NA | TRBV10-3 | CAISESPSRGASEQYF | TGTGCCATCAGTGAGTCTCCCAGCAGGGGGGCCAGCGAGCAGTACTTC
NA | TRBJ2-7 | NA | TRBV2 | CACKGDTYEQYF | TGTGCCTGTAAGGGGGACACCTACGAGCAGTACTTC
NA | TRBJ1-2 | NA | TRBV29-1 | CSVLTQGSSPYGYTF | TGCAGCGTTCTGACTCAGGGCTCCTCGCCCTATGGCTACACCTTC
NA | TRBJ2-4 | many | TRBV25-1 | CAIPTSVNIQYF | TGTGCCATCCCCACCTCGGTGAACATTCAGTACTTC
TRBD2 | TRBJ2-3 | once | TRBV20-1 | CSASHGGRPAAQYF | TGCAGTGCTAGTCACGGCGGGAGGCCCGCGGCGCAGTATTTT
TRBD1 | TRBJ1-5 | NA | TRBV2 | CASSPTGSQPQHF | TGTGCCAGCAGTCCGACAGGGAGCCAGCCCCAGCATTTT
NA | TRBJ1-6 | NA | TRBV10-1 | CASSEEREGSPLHF | TGCGCCAGCAGTGAGGAGAGGGAAGGTTCACCCCTCCACTTT
TRBD1 | TRBJ2-1 | few | TRBV5-1 | CASSRSIGTVTHEQFF | TGCGCCAGCAGCCGGTCGATCGGGACAGTCACCCATGAGCAGTTCTTC
NA | TRBJ1-3 | NA | TRBV9 | CASSPRTMSSGNTIYF | TGTGCCAGCAGCCCACGGACAATGAGCTCTGGAAACACCATATATTTT
TRBD1 | TRBJ2-5 | NA | TRBV7-2 | CASSRGQEYQETQYF | TGTGCCAGCAGCCGGGGACAGGAGTACCAAGAGACCCAGTACTTC
NA | TRBJ2-1 | many | TRBV12-5 | CASDTSDNEQFF | TGTGCTAGTGATACCTCAGACAATGAGCAGTTCTTC
NA | TRBJ2-2 | once | TRBV2 | CASSERVNTGELFF | TGTGCCAGCAGTGAACGGGTGAACACCGGGGAGCTGTTTTTT
TRBD1 | TRBJ1-2 | NA | TRBV19 | CASSFAGTGDFYGYTF | TGTGCCAGTAGCTTCGCCGGGACAGGGGATTTCTATGGCTACACCTTC
TRBD2 | TRBJ2-7 | NA | TRBV11-3 | CASSLWGLAGGEQYF | TGTGCCAGCAGCCTCTGGGGACTAGCGGGAGGCGAGCAGTACTTC
TRBD1 | TRBJ1-6 | NA | TRBV5-1 | CASSFQGDDPSPLHF | TGCGCCAGCAGCTTTCAGGGGGACGACCCTTCACCCCTCCACTTT